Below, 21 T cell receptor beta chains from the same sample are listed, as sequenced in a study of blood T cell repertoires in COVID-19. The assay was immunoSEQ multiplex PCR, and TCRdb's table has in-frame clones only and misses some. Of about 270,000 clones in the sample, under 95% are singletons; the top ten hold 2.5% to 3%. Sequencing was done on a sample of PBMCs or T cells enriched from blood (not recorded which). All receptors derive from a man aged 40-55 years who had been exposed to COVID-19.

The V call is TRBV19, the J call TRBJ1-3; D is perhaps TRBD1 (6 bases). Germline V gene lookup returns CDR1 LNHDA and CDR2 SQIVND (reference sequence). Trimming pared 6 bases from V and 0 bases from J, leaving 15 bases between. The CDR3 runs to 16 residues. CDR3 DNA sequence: TGTGCCAGTAGGGAGACAGGTCTACTCTCTGGAAACACCATATATTTT. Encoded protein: CASRETGLLSGNTIYF.

This CDR3 reads CASTWDGGNTEAFF. CDR3 DNA sequence: TGTGCCAGCACTTGGGATGGAGGGAACACTGAAGCTTTCTTT. The rearrangement uses TRBV6-6 and TRBJ1-1; D gene uncertain. Germline V gene lookup returns CDR1 MNHNY and CDR2 SVGAGI (reference sequence). This CDR3 spans 14 amino acids. V lost 7 bases to trimming and J lost 1 base, with 13 bases between them.

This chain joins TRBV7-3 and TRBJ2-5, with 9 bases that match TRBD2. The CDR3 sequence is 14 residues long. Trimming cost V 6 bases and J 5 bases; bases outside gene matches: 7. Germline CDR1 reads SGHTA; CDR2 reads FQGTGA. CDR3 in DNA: TGTGCCAGCAGTAAAGGGACTAGCCAGGAGACCCAGTACTTC. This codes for CASSKGTSQETQYF.

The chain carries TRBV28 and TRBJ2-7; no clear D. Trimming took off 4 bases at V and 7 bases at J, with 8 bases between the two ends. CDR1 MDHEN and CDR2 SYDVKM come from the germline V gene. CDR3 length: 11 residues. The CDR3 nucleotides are TGTGCCAGCAGTTACGAAGAGGAGCAGTACTTC. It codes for CASSYEEEQYF.

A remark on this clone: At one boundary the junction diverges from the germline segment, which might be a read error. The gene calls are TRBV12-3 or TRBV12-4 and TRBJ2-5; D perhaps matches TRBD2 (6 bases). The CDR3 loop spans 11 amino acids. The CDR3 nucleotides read TGTGCCAGCAGTACTAACTGGGGGGAAGACTTC. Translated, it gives CASSTNWGEDF.

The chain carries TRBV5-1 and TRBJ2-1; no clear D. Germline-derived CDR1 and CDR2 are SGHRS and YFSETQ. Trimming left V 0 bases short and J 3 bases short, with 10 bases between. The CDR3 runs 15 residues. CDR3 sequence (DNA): TGCGCCAGCAGCTTGGTAGGAGAATACTACAATGAGCAGTTCTTC. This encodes CASSLVGEYYNEQFF.

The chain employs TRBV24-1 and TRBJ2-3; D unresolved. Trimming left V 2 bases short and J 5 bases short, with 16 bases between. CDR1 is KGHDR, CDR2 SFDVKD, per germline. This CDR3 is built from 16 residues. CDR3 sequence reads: CATSDSPGRGGDTQYF. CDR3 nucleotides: TGTGCCACCAGTGATTCCCCGGGTCGAGGTGGAGATACGCAGTATTTT.

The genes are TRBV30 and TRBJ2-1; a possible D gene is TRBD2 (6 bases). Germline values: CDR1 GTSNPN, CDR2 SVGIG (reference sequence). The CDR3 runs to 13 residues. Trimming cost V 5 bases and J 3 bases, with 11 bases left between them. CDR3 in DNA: TGTGCCTGGGGGGGAGGTCACTACAATGAGCAGTTCTTC. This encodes CAWGGGHYNEQFF.

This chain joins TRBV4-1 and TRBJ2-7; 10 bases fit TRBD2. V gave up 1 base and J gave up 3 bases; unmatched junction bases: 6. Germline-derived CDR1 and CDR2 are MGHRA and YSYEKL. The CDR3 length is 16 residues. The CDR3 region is CASSQGGAGGVYEQYF. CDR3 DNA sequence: TGCGCCAGCAGCCAAGGTGGAGCGGGAGGGGTCTACGAGCAGTACTTC.

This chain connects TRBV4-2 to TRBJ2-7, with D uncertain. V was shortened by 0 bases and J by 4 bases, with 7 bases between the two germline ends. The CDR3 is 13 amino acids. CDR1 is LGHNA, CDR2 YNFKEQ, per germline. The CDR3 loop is CASSQDLVYEQYF. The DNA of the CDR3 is TGTGCCAGCAGCCAAGATCTAGTGTACGAGCAGTACTTC.

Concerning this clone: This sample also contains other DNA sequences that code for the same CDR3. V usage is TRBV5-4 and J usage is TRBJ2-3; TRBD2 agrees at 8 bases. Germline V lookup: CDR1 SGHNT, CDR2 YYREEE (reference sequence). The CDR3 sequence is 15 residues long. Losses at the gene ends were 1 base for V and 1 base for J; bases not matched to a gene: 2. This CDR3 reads CASSLRREGTDTQYF. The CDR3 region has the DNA TGTGCCAGCAGCTTGAGGCGGGAGGGCACAGATACGCAGTATTTT.

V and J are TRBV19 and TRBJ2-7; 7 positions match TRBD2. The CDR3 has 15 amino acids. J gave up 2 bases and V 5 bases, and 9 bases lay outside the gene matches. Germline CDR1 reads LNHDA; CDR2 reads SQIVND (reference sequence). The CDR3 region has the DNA TGTGCCAGTAGTGCTAGCGGATTTTCCCCCTACGAGCAGTACTTC. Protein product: CASSASGFSPYEQYF. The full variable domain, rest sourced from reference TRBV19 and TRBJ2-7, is DGGITQSPKYLFRKEGQNVTLSCEQNLNHDAMYWYRQDPGQGLRLIYYSQIVNDFQKGDIAEGYSVSREKKESFPLTVTSAQKNPTAFYLCASSASGFSPYEQYFGPGTRLTVT.

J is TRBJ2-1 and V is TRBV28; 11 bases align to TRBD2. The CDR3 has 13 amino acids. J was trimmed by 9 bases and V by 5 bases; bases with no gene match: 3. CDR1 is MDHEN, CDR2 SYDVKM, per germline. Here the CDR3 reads CASSEGTSGEQFF. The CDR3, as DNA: TGTGCCAGCAGTGAAGGGACTAGCGGTGAGCAGTTCTTC. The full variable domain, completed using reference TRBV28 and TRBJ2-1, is DVKVTQSSRYLVKRTGEKVFLECVQDMDHENMFWYRQDPGLGLRLIYFSYDVKMKEKGDIPEGYSVSREKKERFSLILESASTNQTSMYLCASSEGTSGEQFFGPGTRLTVL.

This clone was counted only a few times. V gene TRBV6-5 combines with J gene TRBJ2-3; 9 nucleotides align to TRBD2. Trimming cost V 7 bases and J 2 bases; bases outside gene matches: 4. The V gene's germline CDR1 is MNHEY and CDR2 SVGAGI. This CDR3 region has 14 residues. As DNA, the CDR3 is TGTGCCAGCACAGCGGGAGGACACACAGATACGCAGTATTTT. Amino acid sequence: CASTAGGHTDTQYF.

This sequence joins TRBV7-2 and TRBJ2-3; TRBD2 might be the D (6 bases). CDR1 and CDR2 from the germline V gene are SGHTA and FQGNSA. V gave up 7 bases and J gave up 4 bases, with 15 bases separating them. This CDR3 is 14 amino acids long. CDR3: CASMAGISADTQYF. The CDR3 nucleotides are TGTGCCAGCATGGCGGGAATTAGCGCAGATACGCAGTATTTT.

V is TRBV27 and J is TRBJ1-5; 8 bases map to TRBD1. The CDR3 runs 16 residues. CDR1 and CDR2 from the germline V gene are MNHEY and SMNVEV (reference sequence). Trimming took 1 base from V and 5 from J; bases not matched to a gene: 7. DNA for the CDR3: TGTGCCAGCAGTTTATACCGGCAGGGGGCTGATCAGCCCCAGCATTTT. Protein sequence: CASSLYRQGADQPQHF.

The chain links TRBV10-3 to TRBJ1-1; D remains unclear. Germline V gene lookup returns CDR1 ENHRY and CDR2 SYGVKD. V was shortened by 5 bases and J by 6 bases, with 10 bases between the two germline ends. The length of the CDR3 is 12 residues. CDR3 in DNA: TGTGCCATCAGTCCCCCCGGGGCTGAAGCTTTCTTT. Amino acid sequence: CAISPPGAEAFF.

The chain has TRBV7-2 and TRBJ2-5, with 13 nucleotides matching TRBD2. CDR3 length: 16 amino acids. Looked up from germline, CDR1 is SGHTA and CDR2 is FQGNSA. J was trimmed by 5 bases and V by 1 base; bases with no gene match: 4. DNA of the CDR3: TGTGCCAGCAGCTTAGTACTAGCGGGAGGGAGGGAGACCCAGTACTTC. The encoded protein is CASSLVLAGGRETQYF.

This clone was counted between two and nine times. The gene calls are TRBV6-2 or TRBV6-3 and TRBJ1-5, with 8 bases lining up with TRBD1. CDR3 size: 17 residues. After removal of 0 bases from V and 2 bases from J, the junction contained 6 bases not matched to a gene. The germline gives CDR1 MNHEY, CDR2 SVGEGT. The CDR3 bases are TGTGCCAGCAGTTACTCGACAGGGGCCGGGGGCAATCAGCCCCAGCATTTT. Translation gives CASSYSTGAGGNQPQHF.

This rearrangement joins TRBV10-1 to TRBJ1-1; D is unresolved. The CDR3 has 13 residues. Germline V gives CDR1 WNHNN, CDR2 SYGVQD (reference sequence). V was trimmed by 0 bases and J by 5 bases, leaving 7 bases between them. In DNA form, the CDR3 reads TGCGCCAGCAGTGAGTCCAGAGGGACTGAAGCTTTCTTT. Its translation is CASSESRGTEAFF.

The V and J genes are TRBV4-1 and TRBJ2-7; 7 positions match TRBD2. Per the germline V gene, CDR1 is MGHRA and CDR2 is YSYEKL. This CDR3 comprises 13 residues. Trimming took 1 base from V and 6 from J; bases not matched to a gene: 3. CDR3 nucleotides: TGCGCCAGCAGCCAAGGAGGGAGGGTCGAGCAGTACTTC. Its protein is CASSQGGRVEQYF.